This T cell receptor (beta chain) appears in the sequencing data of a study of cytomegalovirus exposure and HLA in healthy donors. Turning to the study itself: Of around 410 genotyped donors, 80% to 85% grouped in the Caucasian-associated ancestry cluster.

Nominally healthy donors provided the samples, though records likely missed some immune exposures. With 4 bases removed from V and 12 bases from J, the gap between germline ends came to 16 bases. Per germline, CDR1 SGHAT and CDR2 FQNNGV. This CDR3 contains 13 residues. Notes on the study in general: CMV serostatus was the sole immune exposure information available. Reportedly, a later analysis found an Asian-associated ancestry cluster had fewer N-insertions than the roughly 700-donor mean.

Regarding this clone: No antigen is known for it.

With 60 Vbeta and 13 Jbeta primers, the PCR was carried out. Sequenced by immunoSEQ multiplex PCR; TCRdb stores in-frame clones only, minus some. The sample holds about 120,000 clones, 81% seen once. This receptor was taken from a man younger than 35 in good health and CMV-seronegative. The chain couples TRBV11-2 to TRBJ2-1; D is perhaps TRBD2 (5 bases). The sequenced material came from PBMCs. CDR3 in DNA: TGTGCCAGCAGCTCCACTTCTAGCTTAGGGCAGTTCTTC. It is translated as CASSSTSSLGQFF.